This passage covers 8 T cell receptor beta chains from one sample sequenced in a study of T cells in Graves' hyperthyroidism and ophthalmopathy. The source material, RNA transcripts, was used to amplify TCR beta CDR3 regions. An initial round of RT-PCR targeting the TCR CDR3 relied on the HTBI primer set. A single record per CDR3 protein comes from TCRdb applying MiXCR to the multiplex PCR reads. The table records approximately 600,000 distinct CDR3 sequences, around 15% of them present only once. Sequencing was performed on blood. All receptors come from a woman in her twenties or thirties with Graves' hyperthyroidism.

This clonotype was recorded many times. V gene TRBV2 combines with J gene TRBJ2-7, with 9 bases that match TRBD1. After removal of 8 bases from V and 1 base from J, the junction contained 3 bases not matched to a gene. The CDR3 consists of 13 residues. The germline gives CDR1 SNHLY, CDR2 FYNNEI. CDR3 bases: TGTGCCAGCGGAGGACAGGGGTCCTACGAGCAGTACTTC. It yields the protein CASGGQGSYEQYF.

This chain links TRBV7-3 with TRBJ2-2; 9 bases map to TRBD2. This CDR3 region has 15 residues. The V gene end was trimmed by 7 bases and the J gene end by 5 bases; junction bases not matched to a gene: 8. Per germline, CDR1 SGHTA and CDR2 FQGTGA. The chain's CDR3 is CASNDVAGETGELFF. As DNA, the CDR3 is TGTGCCAGCAACGACGTAGCGGGAGAGACCGGGGAGCTGTTTTTT.

In its sample, this clonotype was seen once. This sequence joins TRBV5-4 and TRBJ2-7, with TRBD2 identical over 12 bases. The CDR3 is made up of 16 amino acids. V lost 3 bases to trimming and J lost 6 bases; unmatched junction nucleotides: 10. Germline CDR1 is SGHNT and CDR2 is YYREEE (reference sequence). The CDR3 DNA sequence: TGTGCCAGCAGCTCAAAGACTAGCGGGAGAACGATCGAGCAGTACTTC. Translation: CASSSKTSGRTIEQYF. The full variable domain, rest sourced from reference TRBV5-4 and TRBJ2-7, is ETGVTQSPTHLIKTRGQQVTLRCSSQSGHNTVSWYQQALGQGPQFIFQYYREEENGRGNFPPRFSGLQFPNYSSELNVNALELDDSALYLCASSSKTSGRTIEQYFGPGTRLTVT.

This clonotype has a count of ten or more. The junction shows a germline mismatch at one end, possibly a read error. The V and J genes are TRBV18 and TRBJ1-1; D might be TRBD1 (6 bases). Germline CDR1 reads KGHSH; CDR2 reads LQKENI. This CDR3 has 13 residues. CDR3 residues: CASSPEPGHLCLF. CDR3 sequence (DNA): TGTGCCAGCTCGCCAGAGCCGGGACACCTCTGTCTCTTT.

This clonotype was seen ten or more times. The chain employs TRBV20-1 and TRBJ1-1, with unresolved D. CDR1 and CDR2 (germline): DFQATT, SNEGSKA (reference sequence). Trimming took off 1 base at V and 2 bases at J, with 8 bases between the two ends. The CDR3 consists of 13 residues. CDR3 residues: CSARGRDNTEAFF. As DNA, the CDR3 is TGCAGTGCTAGAGGGCGGGATAACACTGAAGCTTTCTTT.

This chain uses TRBV28 with TRBJ2-7; 7 nucleotides match TRBD1. The CDR3 has 12 amino acids. V dropped 10 bases and J dropped 6; count of bases not matched to a gene: 9. The germline gives CDR1 MDHEN, CDR2 SYDVKM. Written as DNA, the CDR3 is TGTGCCAACTGGGACAGACTCTCCGAGCAGTACTTC. The encoded protein is CANWDRLSEQYF.

In its sample, this clonotype was seen a few times. This sequence joins TRBV6-5 and TRBJ1-1; D not certain. This CDR3 region has 17 residues. Germline loops: CDR1 MNHEY, CDR2 SVGAGI. Trimming took off 0 bases at V and 1 base at J, with 15 bases between the two ends. The CDR3 region is CASSYSTPLGGNTEAFF. In DNA form, the CDR3 reads TGTGCCAGCAGTTACTCGACGCCCCTAGGAGGGAACACTGAAGCTTTCTTT.

The chain employs TRBV6-1 and TRBJ2-2, with no clear D. CDR1 and CDR2 from the germline V gene are MNHNS and SASEGT. CDR3 length: 14 amino acids. The V gene lost 9 bases and the J gene lost 0 bases, with 11 bases spanning the gap. CDR3 amino acids: CASRATTNTGELFF. The CDR3 DNA reads TGTGCCAGTCGGGCGACAACGAACACCGGGGAGCTGTTTTTT.